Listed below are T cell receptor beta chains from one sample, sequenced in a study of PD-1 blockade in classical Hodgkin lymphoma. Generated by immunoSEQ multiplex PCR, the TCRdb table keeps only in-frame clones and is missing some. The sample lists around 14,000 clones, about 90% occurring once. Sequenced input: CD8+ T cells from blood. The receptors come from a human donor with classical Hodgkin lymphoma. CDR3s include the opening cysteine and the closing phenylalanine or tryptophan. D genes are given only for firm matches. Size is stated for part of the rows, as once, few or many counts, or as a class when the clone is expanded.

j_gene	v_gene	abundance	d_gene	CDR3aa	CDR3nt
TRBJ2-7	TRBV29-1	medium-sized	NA	CSVAGTNYEQYF	TGCAGCGTTGCGGGGACAAACTACGAGCAGTACTTC
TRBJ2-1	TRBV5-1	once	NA	CASSLGLYNEQFF	TGCGCCAGCAGCTTGGGTCTATACAATGAGCAGTTCTTC
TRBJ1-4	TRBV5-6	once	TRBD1	CASSSYTGTGGEKLFF	TGTGCCAGCAGCTCATACACCGGGACAGGGGGAGAAAAACTGTTTTTT
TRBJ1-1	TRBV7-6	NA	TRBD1	CASSSTGVEAFF	TGTGCCAGCAGCAGTACAGGGGTTGAAGCTTTCTTT
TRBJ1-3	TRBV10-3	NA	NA	CAIRQTDSSGNTIYF	TGTGCCATCAGGCAGACAGATAGCTCTGGAAACACCATATATTTT
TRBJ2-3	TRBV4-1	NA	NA	CASSPALQSTDTQYF	TGCGCCAGCAGCCCCGCTCTGCAGAGCACAGATACGCAGTATTTT
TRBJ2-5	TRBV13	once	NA	CASSPHSKEETQYF	TGTGCCAGCAGCCCCCACTCGAAAGAAGAGACCCAGTACTTC
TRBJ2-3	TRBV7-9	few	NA	CASSLEFGDSLSTDTQYF	TGTGCCAGCAGCTTGGAATTTGGGGACTCCCTCAGCACAGATACGCAGTATTTT
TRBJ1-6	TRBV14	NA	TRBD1	CASSQGTGGGSPLHF	TGTGCCAGCAGCCAGGGGACAGGGGGCGGATCACCCCTCCACTTT
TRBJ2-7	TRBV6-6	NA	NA	CASSYSGGTYEQYF	TGTGCCAGCAGTTACTCAGGCGGAACCTACGAGCAGTACTTC
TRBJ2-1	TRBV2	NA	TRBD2	CASSDPLAGAYNEQFF	TGTGCCAGCAGTGACCCCCTAGCGGGTGCCTACAATGAGCAGTTCTTC
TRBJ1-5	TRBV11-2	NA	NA	CASSLVGGGADQPQHF	TGTGCCAGCAGCTTAGTCGGAGGGGGGGCGGATCAGCCCCAGCATTTT
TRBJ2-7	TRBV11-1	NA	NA	CASSSPRSERVSYEQYF	TGTGCCAGCAGCTCCCCCCGTTCCGAAAGGGTCTCCTACGAGCAGTACTTC
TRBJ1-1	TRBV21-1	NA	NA	CASSGNRDRGVNTEAFF	TGTGCCAGCAGCGGAAACCGGGACAGGGGGGTGAACACTGAAGCTTTCTTT
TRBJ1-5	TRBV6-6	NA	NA	CASSLGQPQHF	TGTGCCAGCAGTTTGGGTCAGCCCCAGCATTTT
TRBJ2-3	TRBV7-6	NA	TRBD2	CASSRVIAGGGDTQYF	TGTGCCAGCAGCCGGGTGATAGCGGGAGGAGGGGATACGCAGTATTTT
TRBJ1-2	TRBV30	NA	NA	CACPQGGGYTF	TGTGCCTGTCCCCAGGGAGGTGGCTACACCTTC
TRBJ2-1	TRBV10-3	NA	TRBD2	CAISDPESGTATYNEQFF	TGTGCCATCAGTGACCCGGAGAGCGGGACGGCTACCTACAATGAGCAGTTCTTC
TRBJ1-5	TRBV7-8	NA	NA	CASSKDKQPQHF	TGTGCCAGCAGCAAGGACAAACAGCCCCAGCATTTT
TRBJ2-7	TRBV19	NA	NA	CASSIGESGHEQYF	TGTGCCAGTAGTATCGGTGAGAGTGGTCACGAGCAGTACTTC